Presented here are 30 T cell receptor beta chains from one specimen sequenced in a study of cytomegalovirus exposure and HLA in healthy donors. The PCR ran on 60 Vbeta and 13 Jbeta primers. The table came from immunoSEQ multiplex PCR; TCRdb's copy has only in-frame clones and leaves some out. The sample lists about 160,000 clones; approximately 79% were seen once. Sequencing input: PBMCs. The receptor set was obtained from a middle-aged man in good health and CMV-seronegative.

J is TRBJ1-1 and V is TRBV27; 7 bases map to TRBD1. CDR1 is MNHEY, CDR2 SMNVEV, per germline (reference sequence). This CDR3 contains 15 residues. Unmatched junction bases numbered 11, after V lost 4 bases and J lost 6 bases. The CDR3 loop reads CASSSTWTGVAEAFF. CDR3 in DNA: TGTGCCAGCAGTTCCACCTGGACAGGCGTTGCTGAAGCTTTCTTT.

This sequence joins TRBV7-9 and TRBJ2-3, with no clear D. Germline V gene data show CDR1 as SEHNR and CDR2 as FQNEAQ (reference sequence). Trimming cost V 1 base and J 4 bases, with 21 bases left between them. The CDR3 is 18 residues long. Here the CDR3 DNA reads TGTGCCAGCAGCTTAGATATCTGGGCCGGAAGAAAGGCAGATACGCAGTATTTT. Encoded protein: CASSLDIWAGRKADTQYF.

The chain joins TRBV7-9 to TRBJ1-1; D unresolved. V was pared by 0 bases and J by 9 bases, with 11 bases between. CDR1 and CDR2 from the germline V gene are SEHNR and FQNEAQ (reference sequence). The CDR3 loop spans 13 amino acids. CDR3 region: CASSLAAVTQAFF. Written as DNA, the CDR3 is TGTGCCAGCAGCTTAGCGGCAGTAACCCAAGCTTTCTTT.

This CDR3 is CASATPTAGDEAFF. The DNA of the CDR3 is TGTGCCAGCGCCACCCCGACAGCGGGGGATGAAGCTTTCTTT. The chain links TRBV19 to TRBJ1-1; TRBD1 might be the D (5 bases). Deletions cut 9 bases from V and 7 bases from J, with 21 bases between. This CDR3 is 14 amino acids long. Germline CDR1 LNHDA, CDR2 SQIVND (reference sequence).

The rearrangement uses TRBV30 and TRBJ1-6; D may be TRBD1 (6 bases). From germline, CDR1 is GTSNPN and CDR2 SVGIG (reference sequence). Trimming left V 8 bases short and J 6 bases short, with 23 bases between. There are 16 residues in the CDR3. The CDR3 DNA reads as TGTGCCGGAAAGGGGGGGAACAAAGCATTTAATTCACCCCTCCACTTT. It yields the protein CAGKGGNKAFNSPLHF. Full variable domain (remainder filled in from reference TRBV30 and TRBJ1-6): SQTIHQWPATLVQPVGSPLSLECTVEGTSNPNLYWYRQAAGRGLQLLFYSVGIGQISSEVPQNLSASRPQDRQFILSSKKLLLSDSGFYLCAGKGGNKAFNSPLHFGNGTRLTVT.

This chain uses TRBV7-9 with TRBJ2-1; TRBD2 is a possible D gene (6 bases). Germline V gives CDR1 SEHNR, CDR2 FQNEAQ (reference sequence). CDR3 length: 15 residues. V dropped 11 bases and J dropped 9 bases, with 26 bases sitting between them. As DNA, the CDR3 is TGTGCCGCGAGAGGACTTGGACTACCGAATAGTGAGCAGTTCTTC. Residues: CAARGLGLPNSEQFF.

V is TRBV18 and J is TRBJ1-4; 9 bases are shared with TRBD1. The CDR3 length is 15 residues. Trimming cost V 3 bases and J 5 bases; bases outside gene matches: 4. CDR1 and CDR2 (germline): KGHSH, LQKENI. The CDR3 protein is CASSPPGTGNEKLFF. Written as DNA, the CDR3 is TGTGCCAGCTCACCGCCGGGGACAGGGAATGAAAAACTGTTTTTT.

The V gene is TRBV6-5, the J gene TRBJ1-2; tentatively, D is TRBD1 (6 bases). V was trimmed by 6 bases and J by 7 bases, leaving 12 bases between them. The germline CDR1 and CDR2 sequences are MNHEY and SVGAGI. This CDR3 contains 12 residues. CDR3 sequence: CASRTRGFGYTF. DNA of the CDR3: TGTGCCAGCAGGACCAGGGGTTTTGGCTACACCTTC.

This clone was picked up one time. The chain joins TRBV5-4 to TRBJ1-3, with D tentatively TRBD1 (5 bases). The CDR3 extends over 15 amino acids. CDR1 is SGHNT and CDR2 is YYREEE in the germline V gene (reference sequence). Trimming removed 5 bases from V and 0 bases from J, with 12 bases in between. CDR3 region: CASSQDTGSGNTIYF. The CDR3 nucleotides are TGTGCCAGCAGTCAAGACACAGGCTCTGGAAACACCATATATTTT.

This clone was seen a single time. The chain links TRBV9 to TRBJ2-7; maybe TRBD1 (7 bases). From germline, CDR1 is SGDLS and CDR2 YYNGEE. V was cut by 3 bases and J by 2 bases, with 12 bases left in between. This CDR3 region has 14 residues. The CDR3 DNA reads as TGTGCCAGCAGCGGCGGGACAGCCACCTACGAGCAGTACTTC. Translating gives CASSGGTATYEQYF. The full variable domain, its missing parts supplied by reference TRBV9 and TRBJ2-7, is DSGVTQTPKHLITATGQRVTLRCSPRSGDLSVYWYQQSLDQGLQFLIQYYNGEERAKGNILERFSAQQFPDLHSELNLSSLELGDSALYFCASSGGTATYEQYFGPGTRLTVT.

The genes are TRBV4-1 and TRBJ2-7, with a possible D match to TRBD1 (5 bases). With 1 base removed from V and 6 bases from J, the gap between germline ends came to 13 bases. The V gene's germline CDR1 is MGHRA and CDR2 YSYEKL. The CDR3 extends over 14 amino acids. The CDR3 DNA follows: TGCGCCAGCAGCCAAGTAATCGGCAGGGTCGAGCAGTACTTC. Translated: CASSQVIGRVEQYF.

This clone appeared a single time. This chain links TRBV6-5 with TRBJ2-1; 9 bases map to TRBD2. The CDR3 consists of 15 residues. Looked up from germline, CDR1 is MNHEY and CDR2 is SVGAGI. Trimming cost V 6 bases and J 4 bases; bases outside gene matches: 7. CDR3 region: CASSPPSGEYNEQFF. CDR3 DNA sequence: TGTGCCAGCAGCCCCCCTAGCGGGGAGTACAATGAGCAGTTCTTC.

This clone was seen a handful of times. CDR3 coding DNA: TGTGCCAGTAGTATAGGGCGGGGGTCTGAGCAGTTCTTC. Protein product: CASSIGRGSEQFF. The rearrangement uses TRBV19 and TRBJ2-1; 7 positions match TRBD2. This CDR3 contains 13 residues. Germline V CDR1 and CDR2: LNHDA, SQIVND (reference sequence). J lost 9 bases, V lost 1 base, and 3 bases had no gene match.

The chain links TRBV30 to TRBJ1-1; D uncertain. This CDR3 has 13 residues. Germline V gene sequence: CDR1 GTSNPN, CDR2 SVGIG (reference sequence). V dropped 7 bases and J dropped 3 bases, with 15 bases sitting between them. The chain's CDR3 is CASSAVGDTEAFF. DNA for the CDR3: TGTGCCTCCAGTGCGGTGGGTGACACTGAAGCTTTCTTT.

CDR3 loop: CASSFQRGVQETQYF. The CDR3 DNA is TGTGCCAGCAGTTTCCAGCGGGGGGTCCAAGAGACCCAGTACTTC. The rearrangement links TRBV27 to TRBJ2-5; 9 bases align to TRBD2. The V segment lost 3 bases and the J segment 1 base; nucleotides outside the gene matches: 3. This CDR3 is built from 15 residues. Looked up from germline, CDR1 is MNHEY and CDR2 is SMNVEV (reference sequence).

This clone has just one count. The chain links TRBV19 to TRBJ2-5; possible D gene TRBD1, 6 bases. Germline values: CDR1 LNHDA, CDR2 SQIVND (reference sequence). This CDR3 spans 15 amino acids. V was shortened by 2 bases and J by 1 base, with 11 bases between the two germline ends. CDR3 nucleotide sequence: TGTGCCAGTAGTATATCGTCAGGGGTCCAAGAGACCCAGTACTTC. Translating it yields CASSISSGVQETQYF.

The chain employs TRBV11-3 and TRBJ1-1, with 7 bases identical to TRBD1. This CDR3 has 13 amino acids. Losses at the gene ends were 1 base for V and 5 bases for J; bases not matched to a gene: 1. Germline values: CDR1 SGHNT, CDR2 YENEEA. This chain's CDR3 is CASSLGTGTEAFF. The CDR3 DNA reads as TGTGCCAGCAGCTTAGGGACAGGTACTGAAGCTTTCTTT. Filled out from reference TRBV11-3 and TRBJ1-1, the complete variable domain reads EAGVVQSPRYKIIEKKQPVAFWCNPISGHNTLYWYLQNLGQGPELLIRYENEEAVDDSQLPKDRFSAERLKGVDSTLKIQPAELGDSAVYLCASSLGTGTEAFFGQGTRLTVV.

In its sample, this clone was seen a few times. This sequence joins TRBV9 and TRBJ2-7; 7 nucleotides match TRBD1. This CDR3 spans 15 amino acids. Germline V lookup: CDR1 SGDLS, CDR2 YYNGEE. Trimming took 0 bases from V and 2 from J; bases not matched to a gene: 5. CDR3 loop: CASSVGEQGTYEQYF. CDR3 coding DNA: TGTGCCAGCAGCGTAGGAGAACAGGGGACCTACGAGCAGTACTTC.

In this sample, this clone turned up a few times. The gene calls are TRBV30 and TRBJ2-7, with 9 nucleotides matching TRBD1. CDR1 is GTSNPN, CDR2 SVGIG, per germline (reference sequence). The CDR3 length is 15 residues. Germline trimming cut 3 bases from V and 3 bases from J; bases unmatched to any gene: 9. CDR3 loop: CAWSLGQGFGYEQYF. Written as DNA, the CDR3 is TGTGCCTGGAGCCTGGGACAGGGATTTGGCTACGAGCAGTACTTC.

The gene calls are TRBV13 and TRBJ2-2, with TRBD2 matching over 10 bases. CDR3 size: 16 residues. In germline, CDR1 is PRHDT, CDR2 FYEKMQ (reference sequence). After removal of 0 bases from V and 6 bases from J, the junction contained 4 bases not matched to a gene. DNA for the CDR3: TGTGCCAGCAGCTTAGGTGGCCTAGCGGGGGCCGGGGAGCTGTTTTTT. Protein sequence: CASSLGGLAGAGELFF.

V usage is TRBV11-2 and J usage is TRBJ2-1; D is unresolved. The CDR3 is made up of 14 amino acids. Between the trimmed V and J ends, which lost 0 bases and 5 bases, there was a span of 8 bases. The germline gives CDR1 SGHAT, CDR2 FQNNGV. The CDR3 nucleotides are TGTGCCAGCAGCTTAGATCCAGGAAACAATGAGCAGTTCTTC. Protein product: CASSLDPGNNEQFF.

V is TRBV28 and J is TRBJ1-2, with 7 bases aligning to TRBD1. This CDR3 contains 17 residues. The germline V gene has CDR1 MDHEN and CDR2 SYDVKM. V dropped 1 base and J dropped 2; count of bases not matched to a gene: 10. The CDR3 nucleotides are TGTGCCAGCAGTTTATATCCCCTACTGACAGGGAACTATGGCTACACCTTC. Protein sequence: CASSLYPLLTGNYGYTF.

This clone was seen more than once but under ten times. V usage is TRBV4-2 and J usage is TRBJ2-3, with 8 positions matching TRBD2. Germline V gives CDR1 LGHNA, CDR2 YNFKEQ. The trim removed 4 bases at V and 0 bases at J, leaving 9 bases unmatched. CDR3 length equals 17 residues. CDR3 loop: CASSPLTRGDSTDTQYF. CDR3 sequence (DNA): TGTGCCAGCAGCCCCCTCACGCGGGGGGATAGCACAGATACGCAGTATTTT.

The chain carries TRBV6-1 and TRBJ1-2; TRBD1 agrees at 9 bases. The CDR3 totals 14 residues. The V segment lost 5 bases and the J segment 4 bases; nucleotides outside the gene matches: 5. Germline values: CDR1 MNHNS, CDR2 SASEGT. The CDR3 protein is CASSQQGAFYGYTF. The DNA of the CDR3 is TGTGCCAGCAGTCAACAGGGGGCTTTCTATGGCTACACCTTC.

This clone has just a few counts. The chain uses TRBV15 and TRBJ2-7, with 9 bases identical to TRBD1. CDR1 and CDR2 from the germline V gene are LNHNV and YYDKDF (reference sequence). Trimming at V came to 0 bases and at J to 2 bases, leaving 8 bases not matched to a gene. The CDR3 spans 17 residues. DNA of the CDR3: TGTGCCACCAGCAGAGATCAGGGGACAGGGAGGACCTACGAGCAGTACTTC. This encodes CATSRDQGTGRTYEQYF.

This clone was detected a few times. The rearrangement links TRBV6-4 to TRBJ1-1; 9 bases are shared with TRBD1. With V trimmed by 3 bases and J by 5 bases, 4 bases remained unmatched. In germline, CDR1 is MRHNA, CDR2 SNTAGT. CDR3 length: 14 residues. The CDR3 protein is CASSEQGAATEAFF. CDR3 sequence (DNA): TGTGCCAGCAGTGAACAGGGGGCCGCGACTGAAGCTTTCTTT.

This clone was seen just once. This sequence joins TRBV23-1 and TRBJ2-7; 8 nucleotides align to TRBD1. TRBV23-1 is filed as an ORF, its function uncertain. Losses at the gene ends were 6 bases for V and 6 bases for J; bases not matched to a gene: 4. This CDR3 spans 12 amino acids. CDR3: CASSRTGTEQYF. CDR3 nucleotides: TGCGCCAGCAGCCGGACAGGGACCGAGCAGTACTTC.

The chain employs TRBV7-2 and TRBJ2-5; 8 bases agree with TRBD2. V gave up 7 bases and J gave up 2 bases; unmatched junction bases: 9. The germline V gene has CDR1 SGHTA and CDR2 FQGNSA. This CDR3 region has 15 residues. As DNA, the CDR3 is TGTGCCAGCACCCGAAGCGGGGGAACACAAGAGACCCAGTACTTC. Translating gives CASTRSGGTQETQYF.

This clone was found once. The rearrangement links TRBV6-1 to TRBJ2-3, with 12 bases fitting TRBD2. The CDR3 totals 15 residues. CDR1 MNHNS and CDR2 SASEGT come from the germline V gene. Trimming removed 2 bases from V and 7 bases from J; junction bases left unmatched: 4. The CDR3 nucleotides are TGTGCCAGCAGTGAACCGGGACTAGCGGGTTATACGCAGTATTTT. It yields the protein CASSEPGLAGYTQYF.

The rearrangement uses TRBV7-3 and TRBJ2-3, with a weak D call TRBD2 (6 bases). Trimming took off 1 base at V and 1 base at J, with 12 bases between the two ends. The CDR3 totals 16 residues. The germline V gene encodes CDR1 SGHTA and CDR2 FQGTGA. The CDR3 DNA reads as TGTGCCAGCAGCTTAATGCCTAGCGCTGGCACAGATACGCAGTATTTT. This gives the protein CASSLMPSAGTDTQYF.